The following is a T cell receptor (beta chain) sequence with its context. The data stem from a study of blood T cell repertoires in COVID-19. Overall study context: Both acute and convalescent COVID-19 samples were obtained from the United States, Italy and Spain. T cells, B-cell-depleted T cells, or PBMCs provided the cDNA or gDNA that served as material.

Authors' processing steps: Amplified reference gene primers provided the basis for estimating nucleated cell counts. Some clones are missing from TCRdb's copy, which holds only in-frame ones; the method was immunoSEQ multiplex PCR. V, J and clone size are taken as reported in that table, and D and trimming were inferred from the DNA itself. The data show hundreds of thousands of clones, with 85% to 90% seen just once and about an eighth held by the top ten. The CDR3 runs 15 residues. The V gene lost 3 bases and the J gene lost 0 bases, with 6 bases spanning the gap. From germline, CDR1 is MGHRA and CDR2 YSYEKL.

Specimen: peripheral blood. The clonotype originates from a human donor in a cohort sampled during active COVID-19. The chain couples TRBV4-1 to TRBJ2-6; the D is unclear. The DNA of the CDR3 is TGCGCCAGCAGCCACGAGGCCTCTGGGGCCAACGTCCTGACTTTC. Its translation: CASSHEASGANVLTF.